The entry below gives a single T cell receptor (beta chain) sequence along with its context. Its antigen remains unknown. The source of the sample is a study of cytomegalovirus exposure and HLA in healthy donors. Study-level findings and limits: TCR beta sequences reportedly predicted most subjects' HLA-A and HLA-B alleles accurately. Per a later analysis, HLA-associated TCR beta chains showed more clonal expansion than other, equally common TCR beta chains. Reportedly, a later analysis found an Asian-associated ancestry cluster had fewer N-insertions than the roughly 670-donor mean.

The CDR3 is 13 residues long. Germline values: CDR1 GTSNPN, CDR2 SVGIG (reference sequence). V shed 5 bases and J shed 0 bases, with 7 bases lying between them. The study ran its PCR with 60 Vbeta and 13 Jbeta primers. Here immunoSEQ multiplex PCR was the method, and the copy in TCRdb shows in-frame clones only, minus some. Of about 160,000 clones in the sample, roughly 81% were seen once. The chain is built from TRBV30 and TRBJ2-2; D not certain. What was sequenced was PBMCs. This clonotype was sampled from a man aged 18-30 years in good health and CMV-seropositive. The CDR3 nucleotides are TGTGCCTGGCAAGACACGAACACCGGGGAGCTGTTTTTT. It codes for CAWQDTNTGELFF.